Each of the 2 T cell receptor beta chains below was sequenced from the same sample in a study of T cell responses to AZD1222 COVID-19 vaccine. Generated by immunoSEQ multiplex PCR, the TCRdb table keeps only in-frame clones and is missing some. This table has approximately 140,000 clones, more than 85% appearing once. The sequences come from peripheral blood, collected 28 days after the second AZD1222 dose. The source is an adult who received the AZD1222 COVID-19 vaccine.

The chain couples TRBV27 to TRBJ2-5; D remains ambiguous. CDR3 size: 14 residues. Trimming cost V 5 bases and J 3 bases, with 13 bases left between them. Germline CDR1 is MNHEY and CDR2 is SMNVEV (reference sequence). DNA for the CDR3: TGTGCCAGCAGTCCAACTTGGATGGAAGAGACCCAGTACTTC. This sequence encodes CASSPTWMEETQYF.

The rearrangement joins TRBV6-2 or TRBV6-3 to TRBJ1-5, with TRBD1 matching over 7 bases. The ends lost 6 bases at V and 2 bases at J; junction bases unmatched: 13. The CDR3 covers 17 residues. CDR1 is MNHEY and CDR2 is SVGEGT in the germline V gene. The CDR3 region is CASSETGAYPRNQPQHF. The CDR3 nucleotides read TGTGCCAGCAGCGAAACAGGGGCATACCCCCGCAATCAGCCCCAGCATTTT.